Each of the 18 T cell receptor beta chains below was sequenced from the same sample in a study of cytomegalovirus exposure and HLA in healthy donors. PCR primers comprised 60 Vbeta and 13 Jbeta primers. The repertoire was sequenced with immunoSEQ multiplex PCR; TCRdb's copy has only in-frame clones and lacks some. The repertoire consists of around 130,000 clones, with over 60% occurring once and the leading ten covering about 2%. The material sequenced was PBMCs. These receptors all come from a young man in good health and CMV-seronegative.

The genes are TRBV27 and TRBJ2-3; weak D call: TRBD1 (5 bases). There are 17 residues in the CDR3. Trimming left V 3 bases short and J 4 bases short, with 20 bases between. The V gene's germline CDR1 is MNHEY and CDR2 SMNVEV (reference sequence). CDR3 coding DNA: TGTGCCAGCAGTTTCTCATCCCCCAGGGCTTTCTCAGATACGCAGTATTTT. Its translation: CASSFSSPRAFSDTQYF.

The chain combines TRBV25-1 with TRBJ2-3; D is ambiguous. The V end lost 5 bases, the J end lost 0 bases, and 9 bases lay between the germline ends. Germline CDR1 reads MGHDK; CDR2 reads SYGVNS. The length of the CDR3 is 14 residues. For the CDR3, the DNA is TGTGCCAGCAGTAGTTGGCCTAGCACAGATACGCAGTATTTT. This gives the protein CASSSWPSTDTQYF.

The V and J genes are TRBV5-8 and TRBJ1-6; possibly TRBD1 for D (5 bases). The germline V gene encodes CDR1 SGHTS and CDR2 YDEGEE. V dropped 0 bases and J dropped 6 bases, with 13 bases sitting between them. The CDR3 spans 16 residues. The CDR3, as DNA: TGTGCCAGCAGCTTGGGGCAGGGAAACCCTAATTCACCCCTCCACTTT. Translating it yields CASSLGQGNPNSPLHF.

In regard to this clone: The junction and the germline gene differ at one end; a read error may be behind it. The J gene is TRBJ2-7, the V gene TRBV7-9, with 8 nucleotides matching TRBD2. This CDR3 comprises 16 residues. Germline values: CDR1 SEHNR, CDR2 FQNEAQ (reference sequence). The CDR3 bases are TGTTCCAGCAGCTTAGTCTCAACGGGGGGGTCCTACGAGCAGTACTTC. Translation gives CSSSLVSTGGSYEQYF.

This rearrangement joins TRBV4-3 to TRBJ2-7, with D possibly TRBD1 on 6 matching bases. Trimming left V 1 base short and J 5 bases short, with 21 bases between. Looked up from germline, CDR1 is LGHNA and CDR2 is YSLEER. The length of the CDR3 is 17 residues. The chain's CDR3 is CASSQGSGIRPGDEQYF. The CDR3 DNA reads TGCGCCAGCAGCCAAGGCTCGGGTATTCGGCCAGGGGACGAGCAGTACTTC.

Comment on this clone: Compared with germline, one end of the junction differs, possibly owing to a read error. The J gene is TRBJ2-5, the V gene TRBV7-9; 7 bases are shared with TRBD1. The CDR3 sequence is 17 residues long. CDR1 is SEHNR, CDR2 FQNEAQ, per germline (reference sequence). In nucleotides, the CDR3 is TGTTCCAGCACAGGCCCCAAAGGGGGCCCGTACCAAGAGACCCAGTACTTC. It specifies CSSTGPKGGPYQETQYF.

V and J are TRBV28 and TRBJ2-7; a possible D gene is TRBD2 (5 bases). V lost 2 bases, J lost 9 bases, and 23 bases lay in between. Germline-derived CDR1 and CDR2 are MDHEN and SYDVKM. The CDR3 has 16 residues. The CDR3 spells CASSLRGVPASLGQYF. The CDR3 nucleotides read TGTGCCAGCAGTTTACGGGGAGTTCCAGCGAGCCTCGGGCAGTACTTC. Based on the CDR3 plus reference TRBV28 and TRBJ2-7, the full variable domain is DVKVTQSSRYLVKRTGEKVFLECVQDMDHENMFWYRQDPGLGLRLIYFSYDVKMKEKGDIPEGYSVSREKKERFSLILESASTNQTSMYLCASSLRGVPASLGQYFGPGTRLTVT.

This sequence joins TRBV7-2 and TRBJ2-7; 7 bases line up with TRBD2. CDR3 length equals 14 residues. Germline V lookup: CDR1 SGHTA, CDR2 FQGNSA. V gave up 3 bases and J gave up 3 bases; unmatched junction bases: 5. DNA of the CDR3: TGTGCCAGCAGCTTCTTCGGGACTAACTACGAGCAGTACTTC. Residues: CASSFFGTNYEQYF.

CDR3 residues: CASSLVGTGVGETQYF. CDR3 sequence (DNA): TGTGCCAGCAGCTTGGTAGGGACAGGGGTCGGAGAGACCCAGTACTTC. The V gene is TRBV5-6, the J gene TRBJ2-5; 10 bases fit TRBD1. The CDR3 totals 16 residues. CDR1 and CDR2 from the germline V gene are SGHDT and YYEEEE. V gave up 0 bases and J gave up 4 bases; unmatched junction bases: 6.

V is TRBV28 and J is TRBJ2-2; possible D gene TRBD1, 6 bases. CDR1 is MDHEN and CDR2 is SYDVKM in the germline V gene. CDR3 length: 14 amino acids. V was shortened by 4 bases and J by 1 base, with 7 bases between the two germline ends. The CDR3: CASSSGQNTGELFF. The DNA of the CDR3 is TGTGCCAGCAGTTCGGGACAGAACACCGGGGAGCTGTTTTTT.

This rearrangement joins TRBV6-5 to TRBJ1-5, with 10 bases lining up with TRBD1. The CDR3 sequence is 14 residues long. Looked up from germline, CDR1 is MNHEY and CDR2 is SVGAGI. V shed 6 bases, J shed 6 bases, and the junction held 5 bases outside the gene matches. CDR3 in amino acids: CASSLGQGGQPQHF. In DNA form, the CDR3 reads TGTGCCAGCAGCTTAGGACAGGGGGGTCAGCCCCAGCATTTT.

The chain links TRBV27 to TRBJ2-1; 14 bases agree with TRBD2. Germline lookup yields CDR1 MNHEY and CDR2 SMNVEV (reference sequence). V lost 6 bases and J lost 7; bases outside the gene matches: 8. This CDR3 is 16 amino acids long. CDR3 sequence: CASRGLAGVTENEQFF. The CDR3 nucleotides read TGTGCCAGCAGGGGACTAGCGGGAGTAACGGAGAATGAGCAGTTCTTC.

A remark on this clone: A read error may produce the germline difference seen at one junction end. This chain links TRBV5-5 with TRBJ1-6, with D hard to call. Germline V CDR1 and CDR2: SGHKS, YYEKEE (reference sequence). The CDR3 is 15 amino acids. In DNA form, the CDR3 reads TGCGCCAGCAGCCAAGATAGTTCAATCGGTTCACCCCTCCACTTT. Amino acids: CASSQDSSIGSPLHF.

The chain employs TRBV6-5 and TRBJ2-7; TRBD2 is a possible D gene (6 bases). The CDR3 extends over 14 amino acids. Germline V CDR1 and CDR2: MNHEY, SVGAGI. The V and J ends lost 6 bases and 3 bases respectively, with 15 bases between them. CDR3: CASRSRSGSYEQYV. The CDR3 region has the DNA TGTGCCAGCAGATCCCGTAGCGGAAGCTACGAGCAGTACGTC.

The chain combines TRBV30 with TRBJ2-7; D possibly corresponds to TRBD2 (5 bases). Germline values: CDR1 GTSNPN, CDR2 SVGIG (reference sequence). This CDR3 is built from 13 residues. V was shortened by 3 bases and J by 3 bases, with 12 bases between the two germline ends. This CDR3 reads CAWSDGVLYEQYV. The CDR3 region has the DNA TGTGCCTGGAGCGACGGGGTCCTCTACGAGCAGTACGTC.

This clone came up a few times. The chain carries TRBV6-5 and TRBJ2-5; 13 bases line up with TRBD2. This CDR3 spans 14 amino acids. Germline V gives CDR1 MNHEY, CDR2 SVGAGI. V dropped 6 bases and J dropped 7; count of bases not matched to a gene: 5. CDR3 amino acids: CASRGLAGVGTQYF. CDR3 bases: TGTGCCAGCAGAGGACTAGCGGGAGTTGGGACCCAGTACTTC.

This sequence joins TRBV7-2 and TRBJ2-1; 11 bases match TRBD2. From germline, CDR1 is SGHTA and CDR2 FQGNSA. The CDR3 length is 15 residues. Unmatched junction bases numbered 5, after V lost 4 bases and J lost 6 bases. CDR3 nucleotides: TGTGCCAGCAGCTCTGGGACTAGCGGCGGCAATGAGCAGTTCTTC. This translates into CASSSGTSGGNEQFF.

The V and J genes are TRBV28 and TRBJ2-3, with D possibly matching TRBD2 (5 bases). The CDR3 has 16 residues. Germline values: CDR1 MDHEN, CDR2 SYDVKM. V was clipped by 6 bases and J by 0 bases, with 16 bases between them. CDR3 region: CASRRPLALSTDTQYF. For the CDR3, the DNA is TGTGCCAGCAGACGCCCCCTAGCACTGAGCACAGATACGCAGTATTTT. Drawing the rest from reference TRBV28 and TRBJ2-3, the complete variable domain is DVKVTQSSRYLVKRTGEKVFLECVQDMDHENMFWYRQDPGLGLRLIYFSYDVKMKEKGDIPEGYSVSREKKERFSLILESASTNQTSMYLCASRRPLALSTDTQYFGPGTRLTVL.